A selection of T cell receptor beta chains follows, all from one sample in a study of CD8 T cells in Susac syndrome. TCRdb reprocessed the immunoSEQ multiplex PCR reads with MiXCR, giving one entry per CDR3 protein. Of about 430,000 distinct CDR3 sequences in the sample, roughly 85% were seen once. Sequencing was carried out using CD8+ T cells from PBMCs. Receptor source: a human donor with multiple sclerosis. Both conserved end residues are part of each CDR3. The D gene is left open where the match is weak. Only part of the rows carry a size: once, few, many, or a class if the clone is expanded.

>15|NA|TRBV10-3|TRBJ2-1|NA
TGTGCCATCAGTGAGTTAACGGGGGCATCCAATGAGCAGTTCTTC
CAISELTGASNEQFF
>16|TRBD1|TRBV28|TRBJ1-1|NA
TGTGCCAGCAGGATTAACCGGGACAGCGGAGACACTGAAGCTTTCTTT
CASRINRDSGDTEAFF
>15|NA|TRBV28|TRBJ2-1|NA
TGTGCCAGCAGTTTATTCGGGCAGGTGTACAATGAGCAGTTCTTC
CASSLFGQVYNEQFF
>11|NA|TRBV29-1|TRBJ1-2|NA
TGCAGCGTTGTAGGAGCCTATGGCTACACCTTC
CSVVGAYGYTF
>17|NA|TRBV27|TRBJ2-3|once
TGTGCCAGCAGTTTAACCCCGGCGTCCACTAGCACAGATACGCAGTATTTT
CASSLTPASTSTDTQYF
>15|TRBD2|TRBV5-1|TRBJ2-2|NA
TGCGCCAGCAGCTTGGTTCTAGCGGGTTCCGGGGAGCTGTTTTTT
CASSLVLAGSGELFF
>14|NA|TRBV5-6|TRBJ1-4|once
TGTGCCAGCAGCTTGTCGGGGGTTGGTGAAAAACTGTTTTTT
CASSLSGVGEKLFF
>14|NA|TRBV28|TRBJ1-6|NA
TGTGCCAGCAGTTCTCAGACTTATAATTCACCCCTCCACTTT
CASSSQTYNSPLHF
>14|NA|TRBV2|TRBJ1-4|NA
TGTGCCAGCAGTCCGGGACGGGGAGCGGAAAAACTGTTTTTT
CASSPGRGAEKLFF
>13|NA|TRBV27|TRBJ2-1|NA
TGTGCCAGCAGATTTCTCGACACCGATGAGCAGTTCTTC
CASRFLDTDEQFF
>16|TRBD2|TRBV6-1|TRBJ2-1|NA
TGTGCCAGCAGTCCGAATAGCGGGGGGAATTACAATGAGCAGTTCTTC
CASSPNSGGNYNEQFF
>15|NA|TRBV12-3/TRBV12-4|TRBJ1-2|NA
TGTGCCAGCAGCCCTGCTCCAGGCCCGGACTATGGCTACACCTTC
CASSPAPGPDYGYTF
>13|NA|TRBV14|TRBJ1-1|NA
TGTGCCAGCAGGCACTACATGAACACTGAAGCTTTCTTT
CASRHYMNTEAFF
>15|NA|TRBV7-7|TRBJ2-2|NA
TGTGCCAGCTCTGAACCCGGTAGTCTCACCGGGGAGCTGTTTTTT
CASSEPGSLTGELFF
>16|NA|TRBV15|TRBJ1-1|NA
TGTGCCACCGGCAGCCAACCTAGGCACAGGAACACTGAAGCTTTCTTT
CATGSQPRHRNTEAFF
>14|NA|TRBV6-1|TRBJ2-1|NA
TGTGCCAGCAGTGAATTATGGTCCTACAATGAGCAGTTCTTC
CASSELWSYNEQFF
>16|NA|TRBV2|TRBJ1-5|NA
TGTGCCAGCAGTGAGTTGACAGTTCATAGCAATCAGCCCCAGCATTTT
CASSELTVHSNQPQHF
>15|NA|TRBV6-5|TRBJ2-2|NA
TGTGCCAGCAGTTACTCTGGTGATCACACCGGGGAGCTGTTTTTT
CASSYSGDHTGELFF
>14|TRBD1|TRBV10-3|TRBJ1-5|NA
TGTGCCACCACAACAGGGGATAGCAATCAGCCCCAGCATTTT
CATTTGDSNQPQHF
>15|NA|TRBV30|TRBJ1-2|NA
TGTGCCTGGAGTCCGGACACTCAGGAGGTCCATGGCTACACCTTC
CAWSPDTQEVHGYTF
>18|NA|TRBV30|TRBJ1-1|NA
TGTGCCTGGAGTGTAAGTGTCCGAGCGAGGAGGGAGAGCACTGAAGCTTTCTTT
CAWSVSVRARRESTEAFF
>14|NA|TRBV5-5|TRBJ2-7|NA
TGTGCCAGCAGCCCAGAAGGAAGCTCCTACGAGCAGTACTTC
CASSPEGSSYEQYF
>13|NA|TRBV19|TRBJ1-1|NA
TGTGCCAGTACCGACCGCTTGAACACTGAAGCTTTCTTT
CASTDRLNTEAFF
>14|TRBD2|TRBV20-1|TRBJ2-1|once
TGCAGTGCTAGTCCTAGCGGGCCTTACAATGAGCAGTTCTTC
CSASPSGPYNEQFF
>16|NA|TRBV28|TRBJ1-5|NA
TGTGCCAGCAGCCTAAGACAGCTCTATAGCAATCAGCCCCAGCATTTT
CASSLRQLYSNQPQHF
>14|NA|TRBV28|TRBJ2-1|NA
TGTGCCAGCAGCCCACACGGGGTCTACAATGAGCAGTTCTTC
CASSPHGVYNEQFF
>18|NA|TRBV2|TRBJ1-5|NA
TGTGCCAGCAGTGAAGCGGCGGGGGCTCCCGGGGTACCTCAGCCCCAGCATTTT
CASSEAAGAPGVPQPQHF
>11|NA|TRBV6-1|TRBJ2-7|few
TGTGCCAGCAGTGATTTCTACGAGCAGTACTTC
CASSDFYEQYF
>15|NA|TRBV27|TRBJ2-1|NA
TGTGCCAGCAGTACCTTCCGGGACTTATACAATGAGCAGTTCTTC
CASSTFRDLYNEQFF
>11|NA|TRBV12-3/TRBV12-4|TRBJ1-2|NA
TGTGCCAGCAGTTCCGGGACCGACTACACCTTC
CASSSGTDYTF
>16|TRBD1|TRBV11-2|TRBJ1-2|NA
TGTGCCAGCAGCCACAAATGGGGACAGGGGGCGTTTGGCTACACCTTC
CASSHKWGQGAFGYTF
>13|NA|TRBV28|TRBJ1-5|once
TGTGCCAGCAGCAACCCCGGCCCCCAGCCCCAGCATTTT
CASSNPGPQPQHF
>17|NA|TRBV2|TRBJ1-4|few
TGTGCCAGCAGTGAGGGGGCAGGCCCTGCAACTAATGAAAAACTGTTTTTT
CASSEGAGPATNEKLFF
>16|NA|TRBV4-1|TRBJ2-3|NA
TGCGCCAGCAGCCGAGGGACAATACAAGGCACAGATACGCAGTATTTT
CASSRGTIQGTDTQYF
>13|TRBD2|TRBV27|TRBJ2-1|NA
TGTGCCAGCAGAGAGCGGGAGAAGAATGAGCAGTTCTTC
CASREREKNEQFF
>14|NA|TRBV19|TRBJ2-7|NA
TGTGCCAGTAGACCTGACAGGCGAACCTACGAGCAGTACTTC
CASRPDRRTYEQYF
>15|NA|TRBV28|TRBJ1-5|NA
TGTGCCAGCAGGCAGGACCCTTATAGCAATCAGCCCCAGCATTTT
CASRQDPYSNQPQHF
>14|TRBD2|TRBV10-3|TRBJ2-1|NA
TGTGCCATCAGTGATGTAGCGGGAATAAATGAGCAGTTCTTC
CAISDVAGINEQFF
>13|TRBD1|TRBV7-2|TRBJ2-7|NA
TGTGCCACCGGACAGGGGGGCTCCTACGAGCAGTACTTC
CATGQGGSYEQYF
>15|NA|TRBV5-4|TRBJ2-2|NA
TGTGCCAGCAGCTTGGTGGCGGGAATAGACGGGGAGCTGTTTTTT
CASSLVAGIDGELFF
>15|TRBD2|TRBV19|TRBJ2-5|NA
TGTGCCAGTAGTCCCCGTAGCGGGAGGCGGGAGACCCAGTACTTC
CASSPRSGRRETQYF
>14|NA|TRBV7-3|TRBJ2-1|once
TGTGCCAGCAGCTTAACCACCGAGGCTGGGGAGGTGTTCTTC
CASSLTTEAGEVFF
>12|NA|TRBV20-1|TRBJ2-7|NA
TGCAGTGCGCCAGATGCGGCATACGAGCAGTACTTC
CSAPDAAYEQYF
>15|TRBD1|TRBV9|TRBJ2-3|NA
TGTGCCAGCAGCGTAGGGGCAGGGGGCTCAGATACGCAGTATTTT
CASSVGAGGSDTQYF
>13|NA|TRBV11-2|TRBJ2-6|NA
TGTGCCAGCAGTGGGGGCTTTGCCAACGTCCTGACTTTC
CASSGGFANVLTF
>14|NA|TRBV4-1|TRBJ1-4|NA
TGCGCCAGCAGCTCGCCAAAGAAGGAAGAAAAACTGTTTTTT
CASSSPKKEEKLFF
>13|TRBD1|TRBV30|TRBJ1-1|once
TGTGCCTGGAGAGAGACAGGGGTCACTGAAGCTTTCTTT
CAWRETGVTEAFF
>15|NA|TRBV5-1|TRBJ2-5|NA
TGCGCCAGCAGCTTGGCAGACACCCGTCGGGAGACCCAGTACTTC
CASSLADTRRETQYF
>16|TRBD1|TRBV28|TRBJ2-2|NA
TGTGCCAGCAGTCCAATAGGGACAGTCGACACCGGGGAGCTGTTTTTT
CASSPIGTVDTGELFF
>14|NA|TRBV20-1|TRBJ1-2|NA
TGCAGTGCTAGGATTGAGGTACCAATCTATGGCTACACCTTC
CSARIEVPIYGYTF
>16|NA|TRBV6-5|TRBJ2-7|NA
TGTGCCAGCAGTTACGCTCCGGATGGGAGCTCCTACGAGCAGTACTTC
CASSYAPDGSSYEQYF
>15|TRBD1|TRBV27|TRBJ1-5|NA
TGTGCCAGCAGCTCCCCCGACAGGGCGGATCAGCCCCAGCATTTT
CASSSPDRADQPQHF
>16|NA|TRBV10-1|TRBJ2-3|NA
TGCGCCAGCAGTGAGAGCAGGGACCTCCTGGTGGATACGCAGTATTTT
CASSESRDLLVDTQYF
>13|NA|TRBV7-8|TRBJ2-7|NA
TGTGCCAGCAGCGTCGGACCCGAGGGCGAGCAGTACTTC
CASSVGPEGEQYF